These 10 T cell receptor beta chains share one sample of origin, sequenced in a study of T cell repertoires in cytomegalovirus infection. TCRdb reprocessed the reads via MiXCR and lists one record per CDR3 protein. The profile shows around 78,000 distinct CDR3 sequences, around 42% of them singletons. The antigens these receptors bind are not known. The material was CD8+ T cells from cultured PBMCs, obtained from culture after CMV antigen stimulation. Source of these receptors: a human donor in good health (CMV status not recorded). Some clones in this sample may be carry-over from other donors' samples.

The chain combines TRBV14 with TRBJ2-5, with D perhaps being TRBD1 or TRBD2 (5 bases each). The CDR3 length is 16 residues. With 1 base removed from V and 1 base from J, the gap between germline ends came to 13 bases. From germline, CDR1 is SGHDN and CDR2 FVKESK. CDR3 nucleotide sequence: TGTGCCAGCAGCCAAGCCGGGACCGACCCCCAAGAGACCCAGTACTTC. Protein: CASSQAGTDPQETQYF.

The chain is built from TRBV5-5 and TRBJ1-5, with a weak D call TRBD1 (6 bases). V shed 4 bases and J shed 4 bases, with 18 bases lying between them. This CDR3 is 16 amino acids long. Germline CDR1 SGHKS, CDR2 YYEKEE (reference sequence). The CDR3 DNA sequence: TGTGCCAGCAGCCCGAAGGGGGGTGTTGGGAATCAGCCCCAGCATTTT. This encodes CASSPKGGVGNQPQHF. Together with reference TRBV5-5 and TRBJ1-5, the CDR3 gives the full variable domain: DAGVTQSPTHLIKTRGQQVTLRCSPISGHKSVSWYQQVLGQGPQFIFQYYEKEERGRGNFPDRFSARQFPNYSSELNVNALLLGDSALYLCASSPKGGVGNQPQHFGDGTRLSIL.

In its sample, this clonotype was seen a few times. This chain joins TRBV7-6 and TRBJ2-7; D remains unclear. With 6 bases removed from V and 2 bases from J, the gap between germline ends came to 20 bases. The V gene's germline CDR1 is SGHVS and CDR2 FNYEAQ. The CDR3 spans 16 residues. The CDR3 bases are TGTGCCAGCAGTCTGACGGCTAGTGGGCCTCCCTACGAGCAGTACTTC. Translated: CASSLTASGPPYEQYF.

The chain employs TRBV28 and TRBJ2-4; TRBD1 is a possible D gene (5 bases). CDR3 length equals 17 residues. The germline V and J ends were trimmed by 0 bases and 4 bases, with 16 bases remaining between them. Germline V gene lookup returns CDR1 MDHEN and CDR2 SYDVKM. CDR3 in DNA: TGTGCCAGCAGTTTATGGGATGGGGCGGCACTGAAAAACATTCAGTACTTC. Protein: CASSLWDGAALKNIQYF.

This chain uses TRBV5-6 with TRBJ1-2; a weak D match, TRBD1 (6 bases). The CDR3 runs to 13 residues. Per the germline V gene, CDR1 is SGHDT and CDR2 is YYEEEE. V lost 6 bases to trimming and J lost 4 bases, with 13 bases between them. CDR3 DNA sequence: TGTGCCAGCACTCAACAGGGTTCCTATGGCTACACCTTC. It specifies CASTQQGSYGYTF.

The sample holds a few counts of this clonotype. This chain connects TRBV7-8 to TRBJ2-3; TRBD2 aligns across 8 bases. The CDR3 is made up of 16 amino acids. V lost 3 bases and J lost 3; bases outside the gene matches: 8. Germline V gene sequence: CDR1 SGHVS, CDR2 FQNEAQ. CDR3 in amino acids: CASSFGASGWTDTQYF. CDR3 coding DNA: TGTGCCAGCAGCTTTGGAGCTAGCGGGTGGACAGATACGCAGTATTTT.

The V call is TRBV19, the J call TRBJ2-3, with D perhaps TRBD2 (5 bases). Trimming cost V 3 bases and J 5 bases, with 15 bases left between them. CDR3 size: 15 residues. Germline V gene sequence: CDR1 LNHDA, CDR2 SQIVND (reference sequence). CDR3 DNA: TGTGCCAGTAGTATCTACGGAGCTGAGGGAGATACGCAGTATTTT. Translating gives CASSIYGAEGDTQYF.

This clonotype was detected a few times. The chain has TRBV7-6 and TRBJ2-1; D remains unclear. Germline V CDR1 and CDR2: SGHVS, FNYEAQ. The V and J ends lost 4 bases and 0 bases respectively, with 13 bases between them. This CDR3 comprises 16 residues. CDR3 residues: CASSSTPKASYNEQFF. CDR3 in DNA: TGTGCCAGCAGCTCGACACCAAAGGCCTCCTACAATGAGCAGTTCTTC.

This clonotype showed up just once. The chain joins TRBV6-2 or TRBV6-3 to TRBJ2-1; the D gene could be TRBD1 or TRBD2 (5 bases each). The germline V and J ends were trimmed by 2 bases and 2 bases, with 10 bases remaining between them. The CDR3 has 15 amino acids. Germline loops: CDR1 MNHEY, CDR2 SVGEGT. The CDR3 protein is CASSYGWGTYNEQFF. Written as DNA, the CDR3 is TGTGCCAGCAGTTACGGATGGGGGACCTACAATGAGCAGTTCTTC.

The sample holds a few counts of this clonotype. The J gene is TRBJ2-3, the V gene TRBV12-3 or TRBV12-4; D is possibly TRBD1 (6 bases). V was trimmed by 4 bases and J by 2 bases, leaving 13 bases between them. The CDR3 covers 15 residues. The CDR3: CASSSPDSNTDTQYF. The CDR3, as DNA: TGTGCCAGCAGTTCCCCGGACAGCAACACAGATACGCAGTATTTT.